This passage covers 18 T cell receptor beta chains from one sample sequenced in a study of blood T cell repertoires in COVID-19. Some clones are missing from TCRdb's copy, which holds only in-frame ones; the method was immunoSEQ multiplex PCR. This sample has 130,000 or so clones; approximately 87% occur once, and the top ten carry roughly 2.5%. Source material: peripheral blood. The receptors originated from a man aged 45-65 years with active COVID-19.

The chain uses TRBV7-9 and TRBJ2-3; D possibly corresponds to TRBD2 (5 bases). CDR1 and CDR2 from the germline V gene are SEHNR and FQNEAQ (reference sequence). This CDR3 comprises 14 residues. Trimming stripped 5 bases from V and 3 bases from J, with 12 bases between. The CDR3 is CASSREGLTDTQYF. DNA of the CDR3: TGTGCCAGCAGCCGGGAAGGGCTGACAGATACGCAGTATTTT. Together with reference TRBV7-9 and TRBJ2-3, the CDR3 gives the full variable domain: DTGVSQNPRHKITKRGQNVTFRCDPISEHNRLYWYRQTLGQGPEFLTYFQNEAQLEKSRLLSDRFSAERPKGSFSTLEIQRTEQGDSAMYLCASSREGLTDTQYFGPGTRLTVL.

This clone was seen only once. The genes are TRBV5-4 and TRBJ1-1, with a tentative D call TRBD1 (6 bases). Per the germline V gene, CDR1 is SGHNT and CDR2 is YYREEE (reference sequence). Trimming took off 0 bases at V and 4 bases at J, with 10 bases between the two ends. The CDR3 covers 14 residues. In nucleotides, the CDR3 is TGTGCCAGCAGCTTGGCAGGGGCCCGCACTGAAGCTTTCTTT. It specifies CASSLAGARTEAFF.

Many counts were recorded for this clone. The V gene is TRBV18, the J gene TRBJ2-7, with TRBD1 identical over 7 bases. From germline, CDR1 is KGHSH and CDR2 LQKENI. V lost 0 bases, J lost 5 bases, and 7 bases stayed unmatched. The CDR3 consists of 15 residues. CDR3 DNA sequence: TGTGCCAGCTCACCACCCTCCCGACAGGGACACGAGCAGTACTTC. Protein sequence: CASSPPSRQGHEQYF.

The V gene is TRBV13, the J gene TRBJ2-5, with TRBD2 identical over 8 bases. Unmatched junction bases numbered 13, after V lost 4 bases and J lost 0 bases. Germline CDR1 and CDR2: PRHDT and FYEKMQ (reference sequence). This CDR3 comprises 18 residues. The DNA of the CDR3 is TGTGCCAGCAGCTCAACTAGCTGGACGGGGGGGTACCAAGAGACCCAGTACTTC. This sequence encodes CASSSTSWTGGYQETQYF.

This clone showed up just once. The genes are TRBV6-4 and TRBJ1-2; 9 positions agree with TRBD1. Looked up from germline, CDR1 is MRHNA and CDR2 is SNTAGT. The CDR3 loop spans 14 amino acids. V was pared by 1 base and J by 9 bases, with 6 bases of the junction left unmatched. CDR3 in amino acids: CASSDWDRVRSYTF. As DNA, the CDR3 is TGTGCCAGCAGTGACTGGGACAGGGTGCGTAGCTACACCTTC.

The chain joins TRBV7-2 to TRBJ2-7, with a weak D call TRBD1 (5 bases). Per the germline V gene, CDR1 is SGHTA and CDR2 is FQGNSA. This CDR3 is 15 amino acids long. The V end was cut by 4 bases, the J end by 1 base, with 14 bases between. Written as DNA, the CDR3 is TGTGCCAGCAGCTCTGGGGCAGTACGATCCTACGAGCAGTACTTC. This codes for CASSSGAVRSYEQYF.

The genes are TRBV6-5 and TRBJ1-3; tentative D call: TRBD1 (5 bases). V dropped 1 base and J dropped 3 bases, with 10 bases sitting between them. Germline V gives CDR1 MNHEY, CDR2 SVGAGI. This CDR3 contains 15 residues. Here the CDR3 DNA reads TGTGCCAGCAGTTACTGGGGGGAAGTTGGAAACACCATATATTTT. Protein product: CASSYWGEVGNTIYF.

The chain couples TRBV11-2 to TRBJ2-7; D gene unclear. Germline lookup yields CDR1 SGHAT and CDR2 FQNNGV. With 0 bases removed from V and 4 bases from J, the gap between germline ends came to 7 bases. The CDR3 contains 13 residues. CDR3 coding DNA: TGTGCCAGCAGCTTAGATCTCGGTTACGAGCAGTACTTC. Translated: CASSLDLGYEQYF.

The chain uses TRBV5-1 and TRBJ2-2; 12 positions match TRBD2. The trim removed 4 bases at V and 2 bases at J, leaving 3 bases unmatched. CDR3 length: 16 amino acids. Germline CDR1 is SGHRS and CDR2 is YFSETQ. The CDR3 bases are TGCGCCAGCAGCCCGGGACTAGCGGGCAACACCGGGGAGCTGTTTTTT. As protein: CASSPGLAGNTGELFF.

This chain uses TRBV30 with TRBJ2-7; 11 bases are a match to TRBD1. V dropped 3 bases and J dropped 5; count of bases not matched to a gene: 9. Germline V gene data show CDR1 as GTSNPN and CDR2 as SVGIG (reference sequence). The length of the CDR3 is 15 residues. The chain's CDR3 is CAWRGGTGGFNEQYF. DNA for the CDR3: TGTGCCTGGAGGGGCGGGACAGGGGGTTTCAACGAGCAGTACTTC.

The chain couples TRBV7-6 to TRBJ2-7, with a tentative D call TRBD2 (5 bases). Germline V gene lookup returns CDR1 SGHVS and CDR2 FNYEAQ. The CDR3 length is 15 residues. Trimming left V 1 base short and J 6 bases short, with 16 bases between. The CDR3 sequence: CASSLDAGLTAEQYF. CDR3 DNA: TGTGCCAGCAGCTTAGACGCAGGACTGACGGCCGAGCAGTACTTC.

The chain has TRBV9 and TRBJ1-2; D is undetermined. Trimming took off 3 bases at V and 8 bases at J, with 14 bases between the two ends. The germline gives CDR1 SGDLS, CDR2 YYNGEE. This CDR3 is built from 13 residues. This CDR3 reads CASSDDAPGGYTF. DNA of the CDR3: TGTGCCAGCAGCGATGACGCCCCAGGCGGCTACACCTTC. The whole variable domain, remainder taken from reference TRBV9 and TRBJ1-2, is DSGVTQTPKHLITATGQRVTLRCSPRSGDLSVYWYQQSLDQGLQFLIQYYNGEERAKGNILERFSAQQFPDLHSELNLSSLELGDSALYFCASSDDAPGGYTFGSGTRLTVV.

The chain carries TRBV7-2 and TRBJ2-5; 7 bases match TRBD1. V was pared by 2 bases and J by 1 base, with 7 bases of the junction left unmatched. The CDR3 contains 16 residues. Germline V CDR1 and CDR2: SGHTA, FQGNSA. The CDR3 here is CASSLSFAGGQETQYF. For the CDR3, the DNA is TGTGCCAGCAGCTTATCCTTTGCAGGGGGCCAAGAGACCCAGTACTTC. Looking up the rest from reference TRBV7-2 and TRBJ2-5 gives the full variable domain: GAGVSQSPSNKVTEKGKDVELRCDPISGHTALYWYRQSLGQGLEFLIYFQGNSAPDKSGLPSDRFSAERTGGSVSTLTIQRTQQEDSAVYLCASSLSFAGGQETQYFGPGTRLLVL.

With respect to this clone: Within the sample, other DNA sequences also encode this same CDR3. The V call is TRBV6-5, the J call TRBJ2-5; weak D call: TRBD2 (5 bases). Germline CDR1 reads MNHEY; CDR2 reads SVGAGI. V lost 2 bases to trimming and J lost 1 base, with 5 bases between them. The CDR3 consists of 13 residues. Here the CDR3 DNA reads TGTGCCAGCAGTTACCGGGGCCAAGAGACCCAGTACTTC. Translated: CASSYRGQETQYF.

The rearrangement joins TRBV7-2 to TRBJ2-2; perhaps TRBD1 as D (5 bases). The V end lost 4 bases, the J end lost 7 bases, and 7 bases lay between the germline ends. The length of the CDR3 is 12 residues. The germline gives CDR1 SGHTA, CDR2 FQGNSA. CDR3 sequence: CASSSGNGELFF. CDR3 sequence (DNA): TGTGCCAGCAGCTCAGGGAACGGGGAGCTGTTTTTT.

The chain combines TRBV29-1 with TRBJ2-6; 9 bases match TRBD2. J lost 0 bases, V lost 8 bases, and 8 bases had no gene match. The CDR3 runs to 16 residues. Looked up from germline, CDR1 is SQVTM and CDR2 is ANQGSEA. DNA for the CDR3: TGCAGCCCCGGAGGGACTAGCATCTCTGGGGCCAACGTCCTGACTTTC. Translated, it gives CSPGGTSISGANVLTF.

This clone has a handful of counts. This sequence joins TRBV19 and TRBJ1-6; TRBD1 is a possible D gene (5 bases). From germline, CDR1 is LNHDA and CDR2 SQIVND (reference sequence). This CDR3 spans 16 amino acids. V lost 10 bases and J 0 bases, leaving 16 bases between the germline ends. CDR3 nucleotides: TGTGCCAATCAAACAGGACACAGCTCCTATAATTCACCCCTCCACTTT. Its protein product is CANQTGHSSYNSPLHF. Complete variable domain (other parts from reference TRBV19 and TRBJ1-6): DGGITQSPKYLFRKEGQNVTLSCEQNLNHDAMYWYRQDPGQGLRLIYYSQIVNDFQKGDIAEGYSVSREKKESFPLTVTSAQKNPTAFYLCANQTGHSSYNSPLHFGNGTRLTVT.

CDR3 DNA sequence: TGTGCCAGTAGGAGACAGGAGTATGGGGCCAACGTCCTGACTTTC. Translated: CASRRQEYGANVLTF. The rearrangement joins TRBV19 to TRBJ2-6, with D tentatively TRBD1 (6 bases). With 6 bases removed from V and 3 bases from J, the gap between germline ends came to 12 bases. This CDR3 is 15 amino acids long. Looked up from germline, CDR1 is LNHDA and CDR2 is SQIVND (reference sequence).